A single sample is the source of the 19 T cell receptor beta chains below, sequenced in a study of T cells in Graves' hyperthyroidism and ophthalmopathy. Amplification targeted TCR beta CDR3 regions from RNA transcripts. The TCR CDR3 was amplified in a first-round RT-PCR using the HTBI primer set. TCRdb re-called the multiplex PCR reads through MiXCR, storing one row per CDR3 protein. Seen here are 300,000 to 450,000 distinct CDR3 sequences, around an eighth observed once, and the top ten hold less than 25%. The sample was blood. These receptors were collected from a man aged 25 to 45 with Graves' hyperthyroidism that later progressed to Graves' ophthalmopathy.

This clonotype was counted ten times or more. The chain uses TRBV5-1 and TRBJ1-4; D remains unclear. The CDR3 totals 14 residues. Deletions cut 4 bases from V and 4 bases from J, with 11 bases between. Germline values: CDR1 SGHRS, CDR2 YFSETQ. CDR3 DNA: TGCGCCAGCAGCATCGGACCGGGTAATGAAAAACTGTTTTTT. Protein product: CASSIGPGNEKLFF.

This clonotype was counted ten times or more. The rearrangement joins TRBV7-6 to TRBJ1-1; D is possibly TRBD1 (5 bases). V was pared by 4 bases and J by 4 bases, with 13 bases between. The CDR3 length is 14 residues. CDR1 and CDR2 from the germline V gene are SGHVS and FNYEAQ. The CDR3 is CASSSRVGGTEAFF. The CDR3 nucleotides read TGTGCCAGCAGCTCCAGGGTGGGAGGCACTGAAGCTTTCTTT.

This clonotype came up many times. V usage is TRBV28 and J usage is TRBJ1-6, with D possibly matching TRBD1 (5 bases). The CDR3 sequence is 14 residues long. The V end was cut by 4 bases, the J end by 8 bases, with 12 bases between. Per the germline V gene, CDR1 is MDHEN and CDR2 is SYDVKM. The chain's CDR3 is CASSSPGGYSPLHF. CDR3 nucleotides: TGTGCCAGCAGTTCTCCCGGGGGTTATTCACCCCTCCACTTT.

The rearrangement links TRBV3-1 to TRBJ1-1; D is perhaps TRBD1 (6 bases). The V end was cut by 0 bases, the J end by 7 bases, with 15 bases between. There are 15 residues in the CDR3. The germline CDR1 and CDR2 sequences are LGHDT and YNNKEL (reference sequence). The chain's CDR3 is CASSQESGADGEAFF. The CDR3 DNA reads as TGTGCCAGCAGCCAAGAGTCAGGGGCGGACGGTGAAGCTTTCTTT.

Comment on this clonotype: A much larger clonotype is one base distant, so this may be a read error. The V gene is TRBV5-1, the J gene TRBJ1-6; D remains ambiguous. Germline V gene sequence: CDR1 SGHRS, CDR2 YFSETQ. The CDR3 contains 14 residues. With 0 bases removed from V and 11 bases from J, the gap between germline ends came to 12 bases. In DNA form, the CDR3 reads TGCGCCAGCAGCTTGGGAGACCTGGGTCCACCCCTCCACTTT. The encoded protein is CASSLGDLGPPLHF.

This chain uses TRBV19 with TRBJ2-2, with a possible D match to TRBD1 (6 bases). The CDR3 length is 14 residues. Per the germline V gene, CDR1 is LNHDA and CDR2 is SQIVND (reference sequence). Trimming pared 6 bases from V and 6 bases from J, leaving 14 bases between. The CDR3 spells CASRPGAGSGELFF. The CDR3 bases are TGTGCCAGTAGACCAGGGGCAGGCTCCGGGGAGCTGTTTTTT.

Of note for this clonotype: A junction end diverges from the germline sequence, so it may reflect a read error. The DNA of the CDR3 is TGTGCCAGCACCCAAGAATACAGGGAAGGCTACGAGCAGTACTTC. Its translation: CASTQEYREGYEQYF. V gene TRBV3-1 combines with J gene TRBJ2-7; maybe TRBD1 (6 bases). Germline loops: CDR1 LGHDT, CDR2 YNNKEL (reference sequence). The CDR3 runs to 15 residues.

This clonotype came up a few times. The chain combines TRBV25-1 with TRBJ1-2, with TRBD1 matching over 7 bases. This CDR3 has 16 amino acids. The V and J ends lost 5 bases and 4 bases, in that order; junction bases with no gene match: 13. Germline V lookup: CDR1 MGHDK, CDR2 SYGVNS. The CDR3 region is CASSQQGGQRGYGYTF. CDR3 nucleotides: TGTGCCAGCAGTCAACAAGGGGGACAGAGAGGCTATGGCTACACCTTC.

A few counts support this clonotype. V is TRBV5-1 and J is TRBJ2-1, with 14 bases identical to TRBD2. V gave up 5 bases and J gave up 7 bases; unmatched junction bases: 8. This CDR3 comprises 16 residues. CDR1 and CDR2 (germline): SGHRS, YFSETQ. CDR3 sequence: CASRTRGLAGANEQFF. CDR3 DNA sequence: TGCGCCAGCAGAACGAGGGGACTAGCGGGGGCTAATGAGCAGTTCTTC.

The chain has TRBV20-1 and TRBJ2-7; 9 nucleotides agree with TRBD1. The trim removed 7 bases at V and 4 bases at J, leaving 8 bases unmatched. The CDR3 consists of 13 residues. Germline V gene sequence: CDR1 DFQATT, CDR2 SNEGSKA (reference sequence). The CDR3 DNA reads TGCAGTGTGGGACAGGGTTATATGTACGAGCAGTACTTC. Translation gives CSVGQGYMYEQYF.

There are many counts of this clonotype. The chain couples TRBV6-5 to TRBJ2-7; possibly TRBD2 for D (6 bases). CDR1 is MNHEY, CDR2 SVGAGI, per germline. The V end lost 2 bases, the J end lost 0 bases, and 8 bases lay between the germline ends. CDR3 size: 14 residues. In DNA, the CDR3 is TGTGCCAGCAGTTACCGCGGGGACTCCTACGAGCAGTACTTC. It codes for CASSYRGDSYEQYF.

This clonotype was seen a handful of times. This chain connects TRBV19 to TRBJ1-5; 7 nucleotides align to TRBD1. J was trimmed by 4 bases and V by 6 bases; bases with no gene match: 15. The CDR3 consists of 17 residues. Per the germline V gene, CDR1 is LNHDA and CDR2 is SQIVND (reference sequence). The CDR3: CASSTFWTGQRNQPQHF. Here the CDR3 DNA reads TGTGCCAGTAGCACCTTTTGGACAGGCCAGAGGAATCAGCCCCAGCATTTT. The whole variable domain, filled in from reference TRBV19 and TRBJ1-5, reads DGGITQSPKYLFRKEGQNVTLSCEQNLNHDAMYWYRQDPGQGLRLIYYSQIVNDFQKGDIAEGYSVSREKKESFPLTVTSAQKNPTAFYLCASSTFWTGQRNQPQHFGDGTRLSIL.

Many counts were recorded for this clonotype. The CDR3 here is CAWSVLSGINQPQHF. In DNA form, the CDR3 reads TGTGCCTGGAGTGTACTATCAGGGATCAATCAGCCCCAGCATTTT. This chain uses TRBV30 with TRBJ1-5, with D tentatively TRBD1 (5 bases). V lost 0 bases to trimming and J lost 3 bases, with 12 bases between them. This CDR3 region has 15 residues. Per the germline V gene, CDR1 is GTSNPN and CDR2 is SVGIG (reference sequence).

This clonotype came up many times. The V and J genes are TRBV6-1 and TRBJ1-5; 7 bases align to TRBD1. Germline V gene sequence: CDR1 MNHNS, CDR2 SASEGT. The CDR3 totals 15 residues. V lost 6 bases to trimming and J lost 2 bases; unmatched junction nucleotides: 7. CDR3 DNA: TGTGCCAGCAGGCCAGGGGGGGACGGCAATCAGCCCCAGCATTTT. It translates to CASRPGGDGNQPQHF.

This clonotype was found many times. The chain joins TRBV27 to TRBJ1-2, with a tentative D call TRBD1 (5 bases). Trimming removed 4 bases at V and 5 bases at J, with 14 bases between. This CDR3 comprises 14 residues. The germline V gene encodes CDR1 MNHEY and CDR2 SMNVEV (reference sequence). The CDR3 sequence: CASSSNGAGYGYTF. DNA for the CDR3: TGTGCCAGCAGTTCGAATGGGGCGGGTTATGGCTACACCTTC.

The V and J genes are TRBV7-9 and TRBJ2-4; D might be TRBD2 (5 bases). Looked up from germline, CDR1 is SEHNR and CDR2 is FQNEAQ (reference sequence). Trimming shortened V by 5 bases and J by 0 bases, and 11 bases separated the two germline ends. The CDR3 is 15 amino acids. The CDR3 loop is CASSEDGLAKNIQYF. DNA for the CDR3: TGTGCCAGCAGCGAGGACGGACTAGCCAAAAACATTCAGTACTTC.

This clonotype was found many times. This chain connects TRBV6-5 to TRBJ2-1; weak D call: TRBD1 (5 bases). The CDR3 has 17 amino acids. CDR1 and CDR2 (germline): MNHEY, SVGAGI. V lost 2 bases and J 2 bases, leaving 16 bases between the germline ends. The CDR3 region is CASSYTRPQGAYNEQFF. CDR3 sequence (DNA): TGTGCCAGCAGTTACACGCGACCTCAGGGTGCCTACAATGAGCAGTTCTTC.

This clonotype was detected ten times or more. The chain recombines TRBV15 with TRBJ2-3, with TRBD2 identical over 8 bases. This CDR3 has 16 amino acids. With 3 bases clipped from V and 2 bases from J, the junction kept 7 bases outside the gene matches. Germline CDR1 LNHNV, CDR2 YYDKDF (reference sequence). Here the CDR3 reads CATSRGLLAATDTQYF. CDR3 nucleotides: TGTGCCACCAGCAGGGGGTTACTAGCGGCCACAGATACGCAGTATTTT.

This clonotype was recorded many times. The chain is built from TRBV6-5 and TRBJ1-5, with 9 bases identical to TRBD1. With V trimmed by 0 bases and J by 5 bases, 2 bases remained unmatched. Germline V lookup: CDR1 MNHEY, CDR2 SVGAGI. CDR3 size: 15 residues. CDR3: CASSYSGTGHQPQHF. DNA for the CDR3: TGTGCCAGCAGTTACTCCGGGACAGGGCATCAGCCCCAGCATTTT.